The 8 T cell receptor beta chains in this list originate from one sample, sequenced in a study of regulatory T cells in long-lasting Graves disease. Arm-PCR of CDR3 regions with iRepertoire HTBI primers generated TCR beta libraries. TCRdb processed the multiplex PCR reads anew with MiXCR; each CDR3 protein has one entry. The sample has around 450,000 distinct CDR3 sequences; 20% to 25% are singletons. Time point in this sample: persistent/refractory GD, antithyroid drugs over 5 years with positive TRAb. PBMC RNA was the source of the TCR library. The source material was peripheral blood mononuclear cells (PBMCs), sampled when the disease was refractory, from a patient treated with antithyroid drugs. The source of these receptors is a female donor with Graves disease.

At least ten counts were recorded for this clonotype. The CDR3 DNA is TGTGCCAGCGGGTCGGTCATGAAGACCCAGTACTTC. Translation gives CASGSVMKTQYF. This chain links TRBV5-5 with TRBJ2-5, with no clear D. The V gene's germline CDR1 is SGHKS and CDR2 YYEKEE (reference sequence). V was pared by 7 bases and J by 6 bases, with 13 bases between. The CDR3 has 12 residues.

This chain uses TRBV19 with TRBJ2-7; weak D call: TRBD2 (6 bases). The CDR3 is 15 amino acids. Germline V gives CDR1 LNHDA, CDR2 SQIVND (reference sequence). The germline V and J ends were trimmed by 3 bases and 1 base, with 13 bases remaining between them. CDR3 sequence: CASSIRGLPSYEQYF. In nucleotides, the CDR3 is TGTGCCAGTAGTATTAGGGGACTCCCTTCCTACGAGCAGTACTTC.

There are a few counts of this clonotype. The CDR3 coding sequence is TGTGCCAGCAGCTCTATGACAGGTGGCTATGGCTACACCTTC. It codes for CASSSMTGGYGYTF. The chain uses TRBV7-9 and TRBJ1-2, with D possibly matching TRBD1 (6 bases). V was pared by 4 bases and J by 4 bases, with 13 bases between. The germline gives CDR1 SEHNR, CDR2 FQNEAQ (reference sequence). The CDR3 sequence is 14 residues long.

The chain combines TRBV29-1 with TRBJ1-1, with 10 bases fitting TRBD1. This CDR3 is built from 15 residues. The J segment lost 0 bases and the V segment lost 7 bases, leaving 8 bases of the junction unmatched. The germline V gene has CDR1 SQVTM and CDR2 ANQGSEA. CDR3 nucleotide sequence: TGCAGCGCGAAACGGACAGGGGGTATGAACACTGAAGCTTTCTTT. Translation: CSAKRTGGMNTEAFF. The full variable domain, with the rest looked up from reference TRBV29-1 and TRBJ1-1, is SAVISQKPSRDICQRGTSLTIQCQVDSQVTMMFWYRQQPGQSLTLIATANQGSEATYESGFVIDKFPISRPNLTFSTLTVSNMSPEDSSIYLCSAKRTGGMNTEAFFGQGTRLTVV.

This clonotype appeared many times. The chain has TRBV27 and TRBJ2-5, with D possibly matching TRBD2 (7 bases). CDR3 size: 15 residues. Germline loops: CDR1 MNHEY, CDR2 SMNVEV (reference sequence). Trimming removed 7 bases at V and 3 bases at J, with 18 bases between. CDR3 region: CASTRDYGGEETQYF. The CDR3 coding sequence is TGTGCCAGCACCCGGGACTATGGGGGCGAAGAGACCCAGTACTTC.

V is TRBV29-1 and J is TRBJ1-1; D gene unclear. Deletions cut 3 bases from V and 3 bases from J, with 5 bases between. The CDR3 length is 11 residues. The V gene's germline CDR1 is SQVTM and CDR2 ANQGSEA. The CDR3 sequence: CSVDGDTEAFF. CDR3 nucleotides: TGCAGCGTTGATGGGGACACTGAAGCTTTCTTT. The variable domain in full, completed from reference TRBV29-1 and TRBJ1-1, reads SAVISQKPSRDICQRGTSLTIQCQVDSQVTMMFWYRQQPGQSLTLIATANQGSEATYESGFVIDKFPISRPNLTFSTLTVSNMSPEDSSIYLCSVDGDTEAFFGQGTRLTVV.

This clonotype was detected ten times or more. V usage is TRBV2 and J usage is TRBJ2-1; D is unclear. The V end was cut by 4 bases, the J end by 7 bases, with 8 bases between. Germline V gene lookup returns CDR1 SNHLY and CDR2 FYNNEI. The CDR3 extends over 12 amino acids. For the CDR3, the DNA is TGTGCCAGCAGTGTTTGGGGTAATGAGCAGTTCTTC. It codes for CASSVWGNEQFF.

The rearrangement links TRBV28 to TRBJ2-3; D is ambiguous. Trimming cost V 6 bases and J 1 base, with 8 bases left between them. From germline, CDR1 is MDHEN and CDR2 SYDVKM. This CDR3 region has 13 residues. The CDR3 DNA follows: TGTGCCAGCAGGGGGTACGGCACAGATACGCAGTATTTT. Protein: CASRGYGTDTQYF.